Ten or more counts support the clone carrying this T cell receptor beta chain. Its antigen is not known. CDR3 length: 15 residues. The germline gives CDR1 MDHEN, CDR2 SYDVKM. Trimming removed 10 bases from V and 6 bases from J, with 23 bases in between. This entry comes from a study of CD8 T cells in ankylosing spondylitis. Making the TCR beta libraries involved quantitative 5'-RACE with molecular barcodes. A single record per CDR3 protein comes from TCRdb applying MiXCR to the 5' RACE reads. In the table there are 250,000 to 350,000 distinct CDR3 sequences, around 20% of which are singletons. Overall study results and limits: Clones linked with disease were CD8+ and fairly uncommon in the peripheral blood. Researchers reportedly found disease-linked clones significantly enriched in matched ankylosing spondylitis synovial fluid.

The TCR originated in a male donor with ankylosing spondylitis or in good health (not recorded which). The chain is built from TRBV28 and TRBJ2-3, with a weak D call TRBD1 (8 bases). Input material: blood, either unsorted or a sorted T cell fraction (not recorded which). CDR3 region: CATSGGGQESDTQYF. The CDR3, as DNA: TGTGCCACCTCTGGGGGGGGACAGGAGAGTGATACGCAGTATTTT.